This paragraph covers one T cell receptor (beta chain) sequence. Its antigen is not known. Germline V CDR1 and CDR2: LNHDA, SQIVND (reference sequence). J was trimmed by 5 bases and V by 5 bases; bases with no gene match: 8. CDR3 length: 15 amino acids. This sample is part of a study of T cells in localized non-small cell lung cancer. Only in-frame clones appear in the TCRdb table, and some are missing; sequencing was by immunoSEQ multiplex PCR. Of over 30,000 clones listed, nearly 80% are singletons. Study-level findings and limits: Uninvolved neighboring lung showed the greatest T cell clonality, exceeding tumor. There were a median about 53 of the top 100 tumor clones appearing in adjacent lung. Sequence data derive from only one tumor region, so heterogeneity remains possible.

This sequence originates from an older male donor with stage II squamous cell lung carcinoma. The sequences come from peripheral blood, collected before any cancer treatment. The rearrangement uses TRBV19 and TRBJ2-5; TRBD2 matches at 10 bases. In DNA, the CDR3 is TGTGCCAGTAGTGCAGCGGGAGGGCAGGGGGAGACCCAGTACTTC. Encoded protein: CASSAAGGQGETQYF.